This T cell receptor (beta chain) was recovered during a study of Graves' ophthalmopathy and Graves' hyperthyroidism. Study-level information: At the time of initial diagnosis and before any treatment, peripheral blood was collected.

This clonotype was seen more than once but under ten times. Its antigen is unidentified. TCR beta CDR3 regions were amplified from RNA transcripts. Second-round multiplex PCR came after a first-round RT-PCR that employed HTBI primers. TCRdb reprocessed the multiplex PCR reads with MiXCR, giving one entry per CDR3 protein. The sample holds more than 550,000 distinct CDR3 sequences, about 40% seen once. Germline-derived CDR1 and CDR2 are MNHNY and SVGAGI (reference sequence). This CDR3 contains 16 residues. V lost 2 bases, J lost 9 bases, and 20 bases lay in between. The diagnosis combined clinical symptoms, thyroxine, TRAb, thyroid ultrasound and orbital computed tomography scans. The study, taken as a whole, reports: In blood, most expanded thyroid clonotypes above 0.001 frequency were also detected.

The origin of this receptor is an adult man with Graves' ophthalmopathy. The chain recombines TRBV6-6 with TRBJ1-5; the D gene is possibly TRBD1 (6 bases). Sample: peripheral blood. This chain's CDR3 is CASSYVTMGQGAPQHF. The CDR3 DNA reads as TGTGCCAGCAGTTACGTGACTATGGGACAAGGCGCGCCCCAGCATTTT.